A selection of T cell receptor beta chains follows, all from one sample in a study of T cells in Graves' hyperthyroidism and ophthalmopathy. Via MiXCR, TCRdb re-called the multiplex PCR reads, giving one row per CDR3 protein. The sample yields approximately 600,000 distinct CDR3 sequences, approximately 15% seen once. The sequenced sample was blood. The receptors derive from a woman between 40 and 50 years old with Graves' ophthalmopathy. Each CDR3 is given with its conserved first and last residue. D genes are given only for firm matches. For some rows the clone size is stated as once, few or many, or as a class when expanded; others skip it.

DNA: TGTGCCAGCACCCCGGTGGGAGGGACATACGAGCAGTACTTC
CDR3: CASTPVGGTYEQYF
V: TRBV28
J: TRBJ2-7
size: many
length: 14
D: .

DNA: TGTGCCAGCAGTTCCTCCCAGTTTTCGAACACTGAAGCTTTCTTT
CDR3: CASSSSQFSNTEAFF
V: TRBV28
J: TRBJ1-1
size: many
length: 15
D: .

DNA: TGTGCCAGCAGTTACAGAAGTATAGAAGAAAACATTCAGTACTTC
CDR3: CASSYRSIEENIQYF
V: TRBV6-2/TRBV6-3
J: TRBJ2-4
size: .
length: 15
D: .

DNA: TGTGCCAGCAGTTCCAGGACACCAGAGGAGACCCAGTACTTC
CDR3: CASSSRTPEETQYF
V: TRBV6-2/TRBV6-3
J: TRBJ2-5
size: .
length: 14
D: .

DNA: TGCAGTGCTAAGGACAGGGACCGACTCTTGGGCACTGAAGCTTTCTTT
CDR3: CSAKDRDRLLGTEAFF
V: TRBV20-1
J: TRBJ1-1
size: many
length: 16
D: TRBD1

DNA: TGTGCCAGCAGCTTGGTGGACAGATATCAAGAGACCCAGTACTTC
CDR3: CASSLVDRYQETQYF
V: TRBV7-9
J: TRBJ2-5
size: many
length: 15
D: .

DNA: TGTGCCACCAGCAGACTAGCCCAAGGGGAGCTGTTTTTT
CDR3: CATSRLAQGELFF
V: TRBV15
J: TRBJ2-2
size: many
length: 13
D: .

DNA: TGCAGTGCTAAACAGGTTAACTCCTACGAGCAGTACTTC
CDR3: CSAKQVNSYEQYF
V: TRBV20-1
J: TRBJ2-7
size: many
length: 13
D: .

DNA: TGTGCCAGCAGTAAGACAGGGCCATCCCCCACCGGGGAGCTGTTTTTT
CDR3: CASSKTGPSPTGELFF
V: TRBV12-3/TRBV12-4
J: TRBJ2-2
size: few
length: 16
D: TRBD1

DNA: TGTGCCAGCAGTTTTAGACTAGCGGGGTTCTACGAGCAGTACTTC
CDR3: CASSFRLAGFYEQYF
V: TRBV12-3/TRBV12-4
J: TRBJ2-7
size: many
length: 15
D: TRBD2

DNA: TGTGCCAGCAGCTCCTCCGGAGGGCCCGCCTACGAGCAGTACTTC
CDR3: CASSSSGGPAYEQYF
V: TRBV28
J: TRBJ2-7
size: many
length: 15
D: .

DNA: TGTGCCAGCAGTGGCTGGTTCTCTGGGGCCAACGTCCTGACTTTC
CDR3: CASSGWFSGANVLTF
V: TRBV6-1
J: TRBJ2-6
size: few
length: 15
D: .

DNA: TGTGCCAGCAGCTCACATGAAAGAGCCAAAAACATTCAGTACTTC
CDR3: CASSSHERAKNIQYF
V: TRBV11-3
J: TRBJ2-4
size: .
length: 15
D: .

DNA: TGCGCCAGCAGCCAAGTAGGCAGTTTGAACACTGAAGCTTTCTTT
CDR3: CASSQVGSLNTEAFF
V: TRBV4-1
J: TRBJ1-1
size: .
length: 15
D: .

DNA: TGTGCCAGCAGCCTGACTGGGTTTGCTAACTATGGCTACACCTTC
CDR3: CASSLTGFANYGYTF
V: TRBV27
J: TRBJ1-2
size: many
length: 15
D: .

DNA: TGCAGCGTTGGGGTCGCGGGCTCGACCCAGTACTTC
CDR3: CSVGVAGSTQYF
V: TRBV29-1
J: TRBJ2-5
size: .
length: 12
D: .

DNA: TGTGCCAGCAGTTCGCCAGGGGGAGGTGAGACCCAGTACTTC
CDR3: CASSSPGGGETQYF
V: TRBV7-9
J: TRBJ2-5
size: many
length: 14
D: .

DNA: TGTGCCAGCAGTGCTAGACTAGCACTTGGGGAGCAGTACTTC
CDR3: CASSARLALGEQYF
V: TRBV28
J: TRBJ2-7
size: .
length: 14
D: TRBD2

DNA: TGCGCCAGCAGCCGCTACCAGAGTTACACGGAGTCCTACGAGCAGTACTTC
CDR3: CASSRYQSYTESYEQYF
V: TRBV4-1
J: TRBJ2-7
size: few
length: 17
D: .

DNA: TGCGCCAGCAGCCAACGCCTAGCGGGGACGAACACCGGGGAGCTGTTTTTT
CDR3: CASSQRLAGTNTGELFF
V: TRBV4-1
J: TRBJ2-2
size: .
length: 17
D: TRBD2

DNA: TGTGCCAGCAGTCTTAGCGGAGGGGGCTCCTACGAGCAGTACTTC
CDR3: CASSLSGGGSYEQYF
V: TRBV27
J: TRBJ2-7
size: many
length: 15
D: .

DNA: TGTGCCACCAGTGATCCTACGGACAGCTATTACGAGCAGTACTTC
CDR3: CATSDPTDSYYEQYF
V: TRBV24-1
J: TRBJ2-7
size: many
length: 15
D: .